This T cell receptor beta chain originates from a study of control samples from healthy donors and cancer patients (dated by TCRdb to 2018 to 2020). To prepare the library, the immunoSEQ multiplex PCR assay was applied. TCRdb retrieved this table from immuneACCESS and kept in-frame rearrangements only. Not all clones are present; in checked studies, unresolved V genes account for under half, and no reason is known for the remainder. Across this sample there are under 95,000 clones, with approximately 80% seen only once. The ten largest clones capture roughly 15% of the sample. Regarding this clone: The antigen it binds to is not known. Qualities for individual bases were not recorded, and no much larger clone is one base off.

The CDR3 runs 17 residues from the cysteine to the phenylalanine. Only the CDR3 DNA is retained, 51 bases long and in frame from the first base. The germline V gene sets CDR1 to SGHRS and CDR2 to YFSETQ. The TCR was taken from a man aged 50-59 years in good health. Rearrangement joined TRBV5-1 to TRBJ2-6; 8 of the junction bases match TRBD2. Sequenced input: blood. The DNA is TGCCCCCGCCGCTGGGCCGGGGGGGATTCTGGGGCCAACGTCCTGACTTTC. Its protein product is CPRRWAGGDSGANVLTF. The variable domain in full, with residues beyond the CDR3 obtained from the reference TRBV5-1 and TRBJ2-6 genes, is KAGVTQTPRYLIKTRGQQVTLSCSPISGHRSVSWYQQTPGQGLQFLFEYFSETQRNKGNFPGRFSGRQFSNSRSEMNVSTLELGDSALYLCPRRWAGGDSGANVLTFGAGSRLTVL.